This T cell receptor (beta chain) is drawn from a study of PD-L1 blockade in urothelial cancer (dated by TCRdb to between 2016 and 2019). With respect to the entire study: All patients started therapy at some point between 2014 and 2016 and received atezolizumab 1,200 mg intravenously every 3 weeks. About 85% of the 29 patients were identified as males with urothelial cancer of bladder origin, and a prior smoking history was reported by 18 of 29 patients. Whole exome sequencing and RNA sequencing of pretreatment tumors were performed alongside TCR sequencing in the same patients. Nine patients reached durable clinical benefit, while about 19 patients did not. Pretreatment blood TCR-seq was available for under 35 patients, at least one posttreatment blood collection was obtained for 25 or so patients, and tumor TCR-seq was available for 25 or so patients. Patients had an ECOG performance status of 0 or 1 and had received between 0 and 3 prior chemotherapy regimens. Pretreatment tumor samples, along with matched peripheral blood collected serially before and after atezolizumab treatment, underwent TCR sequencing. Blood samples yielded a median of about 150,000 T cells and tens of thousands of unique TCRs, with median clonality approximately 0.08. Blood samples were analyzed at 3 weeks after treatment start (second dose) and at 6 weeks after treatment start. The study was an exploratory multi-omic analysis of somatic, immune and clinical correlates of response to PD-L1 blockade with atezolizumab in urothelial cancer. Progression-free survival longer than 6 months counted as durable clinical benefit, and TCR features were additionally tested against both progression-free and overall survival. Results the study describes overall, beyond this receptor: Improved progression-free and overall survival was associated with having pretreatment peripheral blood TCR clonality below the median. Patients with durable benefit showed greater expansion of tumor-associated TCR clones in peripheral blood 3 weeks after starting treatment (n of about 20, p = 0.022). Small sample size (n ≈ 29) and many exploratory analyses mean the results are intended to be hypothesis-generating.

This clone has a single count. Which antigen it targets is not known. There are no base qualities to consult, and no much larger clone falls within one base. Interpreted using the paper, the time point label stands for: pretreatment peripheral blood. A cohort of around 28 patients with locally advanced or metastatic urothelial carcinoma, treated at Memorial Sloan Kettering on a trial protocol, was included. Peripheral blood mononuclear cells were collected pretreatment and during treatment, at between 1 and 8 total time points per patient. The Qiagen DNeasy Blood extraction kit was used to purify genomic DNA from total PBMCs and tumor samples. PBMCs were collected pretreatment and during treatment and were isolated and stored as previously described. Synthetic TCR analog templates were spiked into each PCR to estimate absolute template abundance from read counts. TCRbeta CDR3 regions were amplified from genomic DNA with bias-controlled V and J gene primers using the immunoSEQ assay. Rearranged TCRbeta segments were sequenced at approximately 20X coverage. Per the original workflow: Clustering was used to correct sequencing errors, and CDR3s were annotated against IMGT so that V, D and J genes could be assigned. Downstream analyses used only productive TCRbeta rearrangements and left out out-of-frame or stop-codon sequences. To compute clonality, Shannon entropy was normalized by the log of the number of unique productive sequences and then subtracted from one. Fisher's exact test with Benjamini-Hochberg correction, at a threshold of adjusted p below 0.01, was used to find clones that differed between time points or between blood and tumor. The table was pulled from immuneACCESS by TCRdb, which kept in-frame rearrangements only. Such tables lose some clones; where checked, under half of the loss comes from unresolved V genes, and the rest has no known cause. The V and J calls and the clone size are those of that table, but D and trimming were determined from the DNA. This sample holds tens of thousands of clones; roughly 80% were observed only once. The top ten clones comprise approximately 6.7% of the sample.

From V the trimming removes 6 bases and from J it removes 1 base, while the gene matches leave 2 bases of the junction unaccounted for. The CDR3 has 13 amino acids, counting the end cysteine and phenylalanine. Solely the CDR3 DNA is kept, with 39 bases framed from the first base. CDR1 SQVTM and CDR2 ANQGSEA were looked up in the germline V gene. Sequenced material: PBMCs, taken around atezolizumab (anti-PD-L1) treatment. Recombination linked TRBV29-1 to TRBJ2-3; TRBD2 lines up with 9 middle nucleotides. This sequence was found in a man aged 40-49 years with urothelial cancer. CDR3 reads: CSVAGGGTDTQYF. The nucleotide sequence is TGCAGCGTAGCGGGAGGTGGCACAGATACGCAGTATTTT.